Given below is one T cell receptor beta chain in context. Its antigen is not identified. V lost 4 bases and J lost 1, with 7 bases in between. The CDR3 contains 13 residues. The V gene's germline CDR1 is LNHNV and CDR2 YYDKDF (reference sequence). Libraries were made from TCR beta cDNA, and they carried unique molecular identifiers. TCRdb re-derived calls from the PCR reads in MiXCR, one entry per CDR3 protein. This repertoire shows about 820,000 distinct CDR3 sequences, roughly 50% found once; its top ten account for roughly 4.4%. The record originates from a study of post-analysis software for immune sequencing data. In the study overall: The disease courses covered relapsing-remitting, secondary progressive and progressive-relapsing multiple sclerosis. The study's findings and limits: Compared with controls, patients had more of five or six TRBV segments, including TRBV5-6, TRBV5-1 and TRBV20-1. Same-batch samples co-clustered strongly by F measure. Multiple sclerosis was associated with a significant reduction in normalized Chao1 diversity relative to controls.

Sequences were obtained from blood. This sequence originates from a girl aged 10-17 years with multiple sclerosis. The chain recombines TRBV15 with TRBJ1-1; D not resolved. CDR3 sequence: CATSTAGNTEAFF. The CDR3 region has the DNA TGTGCCACCAGCACTGCCGGGAACACTGAAGCTTTCTTT.